This T cell receptor beta chain was documented in a study of cytomegalovirus exposure and HLA in healthy donors. Whole-study findings and limits: In vitro assays verified that a few CMV-associated chains recognized CMV antigens specifically. While the bulk of TCR sequences proved rare, some public TCRs turned up in many donors.

The study drew the donors from its approximately 120-subject validation cohort, separate from the roughly 700-subject first cohort. CDR1 and CDR2 (germline): GTSNPN, SVGIG (reference sequence). J gave up 1 base and V 0 bases, and 1 base lay outside the gene matches. This CDR3 is built from 14 residues. Turning to this clone: Its antigen remains unknown.

Clones were read by immunoSEQ multiplex PCR, and TCRdb kept only the in-frame ones, dropping some. The sample has fewer than 200,000 clones; 85% are singletons. This TCR was sampled from a man younger than 35 in good health and CMV-seropositive. Sequencing used PBMCs. The V and J genes are TRBV30 and TRBJ2-5; the match to TRBD1 covers 8 bases. The CDR3: CAWSVGQGQETQYF. For the CDR3, the DNA is TGTGCCTGGAGTGTCGGACAGGGCCAAGAGACCCAGTACTTC.